The source of this T cell receptor (beta chain) is a study of blood T cell repertoires in COVID-19. Sequenced by immunoSEQ multiplex PCR; TCRdb stores in-frame clones only, minus some. The sample has under 200,000 clones, about 87% seen once; the top ten hold roughly 25%. V shed 3 bases and J shed 6 bases, with 15 bases lying between them. This CDR3 spans 15 amino acids. Looked up from germline, CDR1 is LNHDA and CDR2 is SQIVND (reference sequence). The chain couples TRBV19 to TRBJ1-5, with a weak D call TRBD1 (6 bases). The sample consisted of peripheral blood. This clonotype was obtained from a man in his sixties with acute or convalescent COVID-19. CDR3 region: CASSIKAGAPQPQHF. CDR3 in DNA: TGTGCCAGTAGTATCAAGGCAGGGGCACCTCAGCCCCAGCATTTT.